This TCR beta chain was obtained from a study of blood T cell repertoires in COVID-19. On the study more broadly: Both acute and convalescent COVID-19 samples were obtained from the United States, Italy and Spain. PBMCs, B-cell-depleted T cells, or T cells provided the cDNA or gDNA that made up the material.

Original handling: The assay estimated nucleated cells by amplifying reference gene primers. The assay was immunoSEQ multiplex PCR, and TCRdb's table has in-frame clones only and misses some. The V and J calls and the clone size are those of that table, but D and trimming were determined from the DNA. The repertoire holds more than 13,000 clones, with roughly 91% as singletons. This CDR3 region has 16 residues. CDR1 and CDR2 from the germline V gene are LGHDT and YNNKEL (reference sequence). Trimming shortened V by 0 bases and J by 7 bases, and 16 bases separated the two germline ends. The source is a human donor in a cohort sampled during active COVID-19. This chain links TRBV3-1 (or the pseudogene TRBV3-2) with TRBJ2-1, with D possibly matching TRBD2 (6 bases). The sequencing sample was made of peripheral blood. The DNA for the CDR3 is TGTGCCAGCAGCCAAGATTTGGGACTGGGGGGTAATGAGCAGTTCTTC. It yields the protein CASSQDLGLGGNEQFF.